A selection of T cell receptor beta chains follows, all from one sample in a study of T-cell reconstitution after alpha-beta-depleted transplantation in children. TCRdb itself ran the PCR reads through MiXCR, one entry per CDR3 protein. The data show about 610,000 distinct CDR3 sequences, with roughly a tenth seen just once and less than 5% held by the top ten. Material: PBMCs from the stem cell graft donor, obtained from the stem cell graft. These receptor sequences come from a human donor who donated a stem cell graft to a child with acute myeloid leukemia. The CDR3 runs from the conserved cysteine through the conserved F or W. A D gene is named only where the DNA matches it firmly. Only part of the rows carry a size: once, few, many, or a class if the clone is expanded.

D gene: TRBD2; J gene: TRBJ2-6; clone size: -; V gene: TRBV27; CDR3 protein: CASELAGVSGANVLTF; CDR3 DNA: TGTGCCAGTGAACTAGCGGGAGTCTCCGGGGCCAACGTCCTGACTTTC
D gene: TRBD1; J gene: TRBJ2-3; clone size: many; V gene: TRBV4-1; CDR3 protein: CASSQPGQSFGTQYF; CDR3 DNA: TGCGCCAGCAGCCAACCGGGACAGAGCTTCGGTACGCAGTATTTT
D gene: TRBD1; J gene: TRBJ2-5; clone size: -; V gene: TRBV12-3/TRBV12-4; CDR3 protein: CASSSDRVGRETQYF; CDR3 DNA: TGTGCCAGCAGCTCCGACAGGGTGGGACGGGAGACCCAGTACTTC
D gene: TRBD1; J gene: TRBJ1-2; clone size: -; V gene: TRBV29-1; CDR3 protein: CSVEGTGGGYTF; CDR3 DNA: TGCAGCGTTGAAGGGACAGGCGGTGGCTACACCTTC
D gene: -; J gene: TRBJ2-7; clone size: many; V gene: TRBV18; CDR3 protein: CASSTGDKSYEQYF; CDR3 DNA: TGTGCCAGCTCAACGGGGGACAAGTCCTACGAGCAGTACTTC
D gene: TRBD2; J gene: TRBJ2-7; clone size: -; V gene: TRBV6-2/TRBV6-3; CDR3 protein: CASSYSPSGAYEQYF; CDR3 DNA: TGTGCCAGCAGTTACTCCCCCAGCGGGGCCTACGAGCAGTACTTC
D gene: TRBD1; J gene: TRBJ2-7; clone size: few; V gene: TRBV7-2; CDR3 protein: CASSLGGTVNEQYF; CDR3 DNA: TGTGCCAGCAGCTTAGGGGGGACAGTCAACGAGCAGTACTTC
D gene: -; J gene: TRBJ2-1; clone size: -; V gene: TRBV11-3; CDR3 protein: CASSLDEYNEQFF; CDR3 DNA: TGTGCCAGCAGCTTAGATGAGTACAATGAGCAGTTCTTC
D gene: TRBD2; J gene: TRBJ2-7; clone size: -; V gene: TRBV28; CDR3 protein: CASDGSGGSYEQYF; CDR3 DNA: TGTGCCAGCGACGGGAGCGGGGGCTCCTACGAGCAGTACTTC
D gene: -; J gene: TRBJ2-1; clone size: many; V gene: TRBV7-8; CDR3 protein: CASTLFNVDEQFF; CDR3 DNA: TGTGCCAGCACCTTGTTCAATGTGGATGAGCAGTTCTTC
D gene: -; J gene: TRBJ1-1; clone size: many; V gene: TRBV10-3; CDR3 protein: CAISESGSGAGEAFF; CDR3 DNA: TGTGCCATCAGTGAGTCGGGTTCGGGGGCAGGTGAAGCTTTCTTT
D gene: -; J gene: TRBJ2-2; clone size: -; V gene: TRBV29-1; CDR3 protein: CSVIRVTGELFF; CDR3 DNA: TGCAGCGTTATTAGGGTCACCGGGGAGCTGTTTTTT
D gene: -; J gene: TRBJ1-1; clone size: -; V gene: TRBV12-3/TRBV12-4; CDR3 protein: CASGHPSGINTEAFF; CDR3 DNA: TGTGCCAGCGGGCACCCCTCAGGGATCAACACTGAAGCTTTCTTT
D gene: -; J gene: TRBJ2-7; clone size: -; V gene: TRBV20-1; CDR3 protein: CSARAEGSSYEQYF; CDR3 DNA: TGCAGTGCTAGAGCGGAGGGGAGTTCCTACGAGCAGTACTTC
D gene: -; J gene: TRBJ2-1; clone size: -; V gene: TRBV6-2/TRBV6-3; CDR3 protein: CASSYPNVAGYNEQFF; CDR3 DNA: TGTGCCAGCAGTTACCCGAACGTGGCGGGGTACAATGAGCAGTTCTTC
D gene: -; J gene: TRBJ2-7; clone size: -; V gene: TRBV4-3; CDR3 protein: CASSQDLGAGIYEQYF; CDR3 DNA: TGCGCCAGCAGCCAAGATCTTGGGGCGGGGATCTACGAGCAGTACTTC
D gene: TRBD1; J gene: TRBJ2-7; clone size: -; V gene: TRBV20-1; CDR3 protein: CSARVGQGVYEQYF; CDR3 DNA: TGCAGTGCTAGAGTCGGACAGGGGGTTTACGAGCAGTACTTC
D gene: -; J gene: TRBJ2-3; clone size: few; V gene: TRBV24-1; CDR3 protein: CATSDPLPGRTDTQYF; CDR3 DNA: TGTGCCACCAGTGATCCCCTTCCGGGCCGCACAGATACGCAGTATTTT
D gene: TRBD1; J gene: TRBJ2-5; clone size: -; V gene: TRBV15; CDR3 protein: CATSRDRASQETQYF; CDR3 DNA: TGTGCCACCAGCAGGGACAGGGCTTCCCAAGAGACCCAGTACTTC
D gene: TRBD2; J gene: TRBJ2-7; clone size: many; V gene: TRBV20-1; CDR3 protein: CSATPGLAGLDEQYF; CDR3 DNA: TGCAGTGCTACTCCGGGACTAGCGGGACTGGACGAGCAGTACTTC
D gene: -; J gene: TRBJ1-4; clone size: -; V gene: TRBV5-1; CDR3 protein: CASSWRSGSTNEKLFF; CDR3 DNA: TGCGCCAGCAGCTGGAGGTCGGGCTCAACTAATGAAAAACTGTTTTTT
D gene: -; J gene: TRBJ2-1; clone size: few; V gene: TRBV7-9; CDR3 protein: CASSLGARGQDEQFF; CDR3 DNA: TGTGCCAGCAGCTTGGGGGCCCGAGGGCAAGATGAGCAGTTCTTC
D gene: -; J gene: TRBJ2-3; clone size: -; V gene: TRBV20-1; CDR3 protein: CSGPGTDTQYF; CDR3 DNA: TGCAGTGGCCCGGGCACAGATACGCAGTATTTT
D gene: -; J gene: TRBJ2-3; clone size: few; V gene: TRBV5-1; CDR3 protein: CASSPGTAPDTQYF; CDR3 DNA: TGCGCCAGCAGCCCGGGGACCGCTCCAGATACGCAGTATTTT